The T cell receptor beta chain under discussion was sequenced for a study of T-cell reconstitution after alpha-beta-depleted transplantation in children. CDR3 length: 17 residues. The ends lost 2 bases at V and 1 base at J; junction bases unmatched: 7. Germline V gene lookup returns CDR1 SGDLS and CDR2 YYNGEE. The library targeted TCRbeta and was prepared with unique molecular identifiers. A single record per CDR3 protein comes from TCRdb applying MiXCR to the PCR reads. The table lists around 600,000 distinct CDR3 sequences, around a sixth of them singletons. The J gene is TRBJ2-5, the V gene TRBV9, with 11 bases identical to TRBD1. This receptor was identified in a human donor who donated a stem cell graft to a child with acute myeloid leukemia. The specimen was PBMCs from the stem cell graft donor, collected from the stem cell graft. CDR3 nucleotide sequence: TGTGCCAGCAGCGTTGGGGCCGGGACAGGGGGCCAAGAGACCCAGTACTTC. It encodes CASSVGAGTGGQETQYF.